This T cell receptor beta chain was captured in a study of technical replicates of blood from several donors. Germline loops: CDR1 SGHRS, CDR2 YFSETQ. The CDR3 spans 17 residues. V was clipped by 0 bases and J by 6 bases; unmatched bases: 15. Assay used: immunoSEQ multiplex PCR; TCRdb lists only in-frame clones, some missing. This table has 65,000 to 80,000 clones, under 99% appearing once. The chain links TRBV5-1 to TRBJ2-7, with 7 positions matching TRBD2. This receptor was taken from a human donor in good health. Sample: T cells isolated from PBMCs. CDR3 nucleotides: TGCGCCAGCAGCTTGGAGGGAGGGATAGGGGTATTGGGCGAGCAGTACTTC. It is translated as CASSLEGGIGVLGEQYF.